These T cell receptor beta chains were read from a single sample in a study of blood T cell repertoires in COVID-19. Generated by immunoSEQ multiplex PCR, the TCRdb table keeps only in-frame clones and is missing some. The sample yields about 260,000 clones, over 75% seen once. The sequenced sample was peripheral blood. All receptors derive from a human donor in a cohort sampled during active COVID-19. The CDR3 runs from the conserved cysteine through the conserved F or W. Each record gives: D gene, V gene, J gene, clone size, CDR3 protein, CDR3 DNA. D genes are given only for firm matches. Clone size, where shown, is once, few, many, or a class for clones that have expanded.

NA	TRBV18	TRBJ1-1	NA	CASSPDRWNTEAFF	TGTGCCAGCTCACCCGACAGGTGGAACACTGAAGCTTTCTTT
TRBD1	TRBV19	TRBJ1-5	NA	CASSSRTGGDQPQHF	TGTGCCAGTAGTTCCCGGACAGGGGGCGATCAGCCCCAGCATTTT
NA	TRBV7-2	TRBJ1-1	NA	CASSLRRWGNTEAFF	TGTGCCAGCAGCTTACGGAGGTGGGGAAACACTGAAGCTTTCTTT
TRBD2	TRBV7-2	TRBJ2-7	once	CASSLALAGFTYEQYF	TGTGCCAGCAGCTTAGCTCTAGCGGGGTTTACCTACGAGCAGTACTTC
TRBD1	TRBV9	TRBJ2-7	NA	CASSVGGTGDYEQYF	TGTGCCAGCAGCGTAGGGGGGACAGGAGACTACGAGCAGTACTTC
NA	TRBV3-1/TRBV3-2	TRBJ2-7	NA	CASSQDVGESSYEQYF	TGTGCCAGCAGCCAAGATGTCGGTGAGAGCTCCTACGAGCAGTACTTC
TRBD1	TRBV2	TRBJ2-7	NA	CASKWTGVDYEQYF	TGTGCCAGCAAATGGACAGGGGTGGACTACGAGCAGTACTTC
TRBD2	TRBV18	TRBJ2-1	NA	CASSPRLAFNEQFF	TGTGCCAGCTCACCCAGACTAGCCTTCAATGAGCAGTTCTTC
NA	TRBV28	TRBJ1-2	NA	CASIATNYGYTF	TGTGCCAGCATAGCCACTAACTATGGCTACACCTTC
TRBD2	TRBV6-2/TRBV6-3	TRBJ2-3	NA	CASSYVGTSTQYF	TGTGCCAGCAGTTATGTCGGGACTAGTACGCAGTATTTT
TRBD1	TRBV10-3	TRBJ1-3	NA	CAIASGGGSGNTIYF	TGTGCCATCGCCTCAGGGGGCGGCTCTGGAAACACCATATATTTT
TRBD1	TRBV6-6	TRBJ1-2	NA	CASSSRQGGYTF	TGTGCCAGCAGTTCTCGACAGGGCGGCTACACCTTC
NA	TRBV7-2	TRBJ2-1	NA	CASSDFRTEQFF	TGTGCCAGCAGCGACTTCCGCACTGAGCAGTTCTTC
TRBD1	TRBV23-1	TRBJ2-7	NA	CASSQSVGDRVLHSHSYEQYF	TGCGCCAGCAGTCAATCAGTTGGGGACAGGGTGCTCCACTCCCACTCCTACGAGCAGTACTTC
TRBD1	TRBV7-2	TRBJ1-2	NA	CASSQGQVTGYTF	TGTGCCAGCAGCCAGGGACAGGTGACCGGCTACACCTTC
TRBD2	TRBV9	TRBJ2-2	NA	CASSATSGMSTGELFF	TGTGCCAGCAGCGCCACTAGCGGGATGAGCACCGGGGAGCTGTTTTTT
TRBD1	TRBV7-9	TRBJ2-1	NA	CASSSSGTGLGTISEQFF	TGTGCCAGCAGCTCGTCCGGGACAGGGTTAGGGACAATTAGTGAGCAGTTCTTC
NA	TRBV5-6	TRBJ2-2	few	CASSPFFRNTGELFF	TGTGCCAGCAGCCCTTTCTTTCGGAACACCGGGGAGCTGTTTTTT
TRBD2	TRBV15	TRBJ2-2	NA	CATSRDNGFGSGVWELFF	TGTGCCACCAGCAGAGATAACGGATTCGGGAGCGGGGTATGGGAGCTGTTTTTT
TRBD2	TRBV7-9	TRBJ2-3	NA	CASSSARRENTQYF	TGTGCCAGCAGCTCCGCCAGGCGGGAGAATACGCAGTATTTT
NA	TRBV28	TRBJ2-3	once	CASSLRQGTDTQYF	TGTGCCAGCAGTTTGAGGCAGGGAACAGATACGCAGTATTTT
TRBD2	TRBV4-1	TRBJ2-7	NA	CASSQQISGGAFEQYF	TGCGCCAGCAGCCAGCAGATTAGCGGGGGGGCTTTTGAGCAGTACTTC
NA	TRBV21-1	TRBJ2-3	NA	CASRPNRPLSTDTQYF	TGTGCCAGCAGGCCAAACAGGCCGCTTTCCACAGATACGCAGTATTTT
NA	TRBV28	TRBJ2-7	NA	CASSVGGLLSYEQYF	TGTGCCAGCAGTGTCGGGGGACTCCTCTCCTACGAGCAGTACTTC
TRBD1	TRBV29-1	TRBJ1-2	NA	CSVPQGMGYGYTF	TGCAGCGTCCCACAGGGGATGGGCTATGGCTACACCTTC
TRBD1	TRBV3-1/TRBV3-2	TRBJ1-2	NA	CASSQLGTGVGIGGYTF	TGTGCCAGCAGCCAACTGGGGACAGGGGTTGGTATAGGGGGCTACACCTTC
NA	TRBV10-2	TRBJ2-7	few	CASSHLALISYEQYF	TGCGCCAGCAGTCATCTAGCTTTGATCTCCTACGAGCAGTACTTC
TRBD2	TRBV11-3	TRBJ2-7	NA	CASSPHSRGGSEQYF	TGTGCCAGCAGCCCCCATAGTCGGGGGGGCAGCGAGCAGTACTTC
NA	TRBV10-3	TRBJ2-4	NA	CAVLDPAKNIQYF	TGTGCCGTCCTAGATCCAGCCAAAAACATTCAGTACTTC
NA	TRBV18	TRBJ1-1	NA	CASSPYASNTEAFF	TGTGCCAGCTCACCATATGCGAGTAACACTGAAGCTTTCTTT
TRBD1	TRBV19	TRBJ2-7	NA	CASRKDGQGYYEQYF	TGTGCCAGTAGGAAAGATGGACAGGGGTACTACGAGCAGTACTTC
TRBD2	TRBV20-1	TRBJ2-3	NA	CSAGGLSGGAADTQYF	TGCAGTGCTGGTGGGCTTAGCGGGGGGGCCGCAGATACGCAGTATTTT
NA	TRBV28	TRBJ2-6	NA	CASRGNVLTF	TGTGCCAGCCGGGGGAACGTCCTGACTTTC
NA	TRBV29-1	TRBJ2-1	NA	CSVEDNRAGAYNEQFF	TGCAGCGTTGAAGATAATCGGGCCGGGGCCTACAATGAGCAGTTCTTC
NA	TRBV27	TRBJ2-1	NA	CASSPKRALHSYNEQFF	TGTGCCAGCAGTCCTAAGAGGGCCCTACACTCCTACAATGAGCAGTTCTTC
NA	TRBV5-1	TRBJ2-1	NA	CASSLPSLATGMNEQFF	TGCGCCAGCAGCTTGCCTTCACTAGCGACAGGAATGAATGAGCAGTTCTTC
TRBD2	TRBV6-1	TRBJ2-5	NA	CASSEGGGFRTRETQYF	TGTGCCAGCAGTGAAGGGGGGGGGTTTAGGACAAGAGAGACCCAGTACTTC
NA	TRBV5-1	TRBJ2-1	once	CASSSLLGPANEQFF	TGCGCCAGCAGCTCGTTACTAGGACCGGCCAATGAGCAGTTCTTC
NA	TRBV6-1	TRBJ1-5	NA	CASSDLVSSAQHF	TGTGCCAGCAGTGACCTTGTATCCTCGGCCCAGCATTTT
NA	TRBV7-3	TRBJ2-3	NA	CASSFQGLHSTDTQYF	TGTGCCAGCAGCTTCCAGGGCCTGCATAGCACAGATACGCAGTATTTT
TRBD2	TRBV2	TRBJ2-3	once	CASSVSGGSTDTQYF	TGTGCCAGCAGTGTATCCGGGGGGAGCACAGATACGCAGTATTTT
NA	TRBV11-2	TRBJ2-7	NA	CASSLRWNTGVSYEQYF	TGTGCCAGCAGCTTAAGGTGGAACACCGGGGTATCCTACGAGCAGTACTTC
TRBD2	TRBV6-6	TRBJ2-7	once	CASRNGGGGSYEQYF	TGTGCCAGCCGAAATGGCGGGGGGGGTTCCTACGAGCAGTACTTC
NA	TRBV10-1	TRBJ1-1	once	CASSELIAGNTEAFF	TGCGCCAGCAGTGAATTAATTGCAGGGAACACTGAAGCTTTCTTT
NA	TRBV2	TRBJ1-1	NA	CASRFAGSNTEAFF	TGTGCCAGCAGGTTTGCGGGGTCGAACACTGAAGCTTTCTTT
NA	TRBV6-5	TRBJ1-1	NA	CASRASMNTEAFF	TGTGCCAGCAGGGCCAGTATGAACACTGAAGCTTTCTTT
NA	TRBV2	TRBJ2-1	NA	CASSEAWQGSIYNEQFF	TGTGCCAGCAGTGAAGCGTGGCAGGGTTCGATCTACAATGAGCAGTTCTTC
NA	TRBV28	TRBJ2-7	NA	CASSLWGPTSLEQYF	TGTGCCAGCAGTTTATGGGGGCCTACGAGTCTTGAGCAGTACTTC
NA	TRBV27	TRBJ1-1	few	CASRKIANTEAFF	TGTGCCAGCAGGAAGATAGCAAACACTGAAGCTTTCTTT
NA	TRBV19	TRBJ1-2	NA	CASSREVEATYGYTF	TGTGCCAGTAGTAGAGAGGTGGAGGCGACTTATGGCTACACCTTC
NA	TRBV5-1	TRBJ2-2	NA	CASNYVRGTGELFF	TGCGCCAGCAATTATGTCAGGGGCACCGGGGAGCTGTTTTTT
TRBD1	TRBV6-5	TRBJ1-2	NA	CASSYLGTGGYGYTF	TGTGCCAGCAGTTACCTTGGGACAGGGGGCTATGGCTACACCTTC